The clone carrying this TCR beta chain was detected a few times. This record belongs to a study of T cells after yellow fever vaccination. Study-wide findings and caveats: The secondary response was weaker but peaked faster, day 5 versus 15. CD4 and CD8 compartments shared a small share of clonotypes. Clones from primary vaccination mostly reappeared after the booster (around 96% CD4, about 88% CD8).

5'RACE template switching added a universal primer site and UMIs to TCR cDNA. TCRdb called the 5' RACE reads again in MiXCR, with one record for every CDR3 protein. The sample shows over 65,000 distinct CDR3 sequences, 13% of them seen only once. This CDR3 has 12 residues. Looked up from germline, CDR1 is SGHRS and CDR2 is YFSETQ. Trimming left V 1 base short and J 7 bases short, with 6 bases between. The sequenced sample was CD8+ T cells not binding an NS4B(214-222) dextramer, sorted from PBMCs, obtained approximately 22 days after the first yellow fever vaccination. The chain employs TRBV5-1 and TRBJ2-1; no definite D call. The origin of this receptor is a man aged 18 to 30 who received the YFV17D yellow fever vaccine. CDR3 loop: CASSLTENEQFF. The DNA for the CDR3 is TGCGCCAGCAGCTTGACCGAGAATGAGCAGTTCTTC.